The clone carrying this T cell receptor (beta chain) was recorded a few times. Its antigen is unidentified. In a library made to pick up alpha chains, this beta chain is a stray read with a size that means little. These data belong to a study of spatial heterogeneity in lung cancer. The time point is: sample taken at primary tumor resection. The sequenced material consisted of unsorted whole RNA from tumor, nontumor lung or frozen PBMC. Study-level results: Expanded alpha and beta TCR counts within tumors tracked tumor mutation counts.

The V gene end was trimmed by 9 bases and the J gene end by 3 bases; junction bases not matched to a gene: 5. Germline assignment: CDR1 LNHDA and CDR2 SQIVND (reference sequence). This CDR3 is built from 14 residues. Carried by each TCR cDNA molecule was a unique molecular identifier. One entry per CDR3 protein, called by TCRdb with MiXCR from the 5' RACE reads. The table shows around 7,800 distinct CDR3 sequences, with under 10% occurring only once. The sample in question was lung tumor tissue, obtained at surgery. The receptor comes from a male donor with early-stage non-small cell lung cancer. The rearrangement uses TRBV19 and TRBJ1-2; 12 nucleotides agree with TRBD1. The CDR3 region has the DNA TGTGCCAGCCGGGACAGGGGGCTGTACTATGGCTACACCTTC. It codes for CASRDRGLYYGYTF.